The 24 T cell receptor beta chains listed next were all sequenced from one sample in a study of shared clonotypes between healthy human individuals. Repertoires were generated with immunoSEQ multiplex PCR, while TCRdb's copy carries only in-frame clones and drops some. In the table there are 600,000 to 800,000 clones, over 60% of which are singletons. Sequenced input: memory CD4+ T cells sorted from blood. Subset noted: CD45RA-negative fraction. The receptors stem from a woman younger than 45 in good health.

V is TRBV27 and J is TRBJ2-3; 12 nucleotides line up with TRBD2. The CDR3 extends over 17 amino acids. V lost 2 bases and J lost 6; bases outside the gene matches: 9. The germline V gene has CDR1 MNHEY and CDR2 SMNVEV (reference sequence). CDR3 DNA: TGTGCCAGCAGTTTAAGACTAGCGGGAGTGGGTAGCGATACGCAGTATTTT. It encodes CASSLRLAGVGSDTQYF.

The rearrangement uses TRBV11-3 and TRBJ2-3, with TRBD1 as a possible D gene (6 bases). The V and J ends lost 0 bases and 5 bases respectively, with 12 bases between them. From germline, CDR1 is SGHNT and CDR2 YENEEA. The length of the CDR3 is 15 residues. The DNA of the CDR3 is TGTGCCAGCAGCTTAGAGGGGGCTAGGCTAGATACGCAGTATTTT. Protein: CASSLEGARLDTQYF.

This clone was counted a few times. The chain has TRBV29-1 and TRBJ1-1, with D unclear. Trimming removed 7 bases at V and 1 base at J, with 10 bases between. The CDR3 is 12 residues long. Germline assignment: CDR1 SQVTM and CDR2 ANQGSEA. CDR3 loop: CSGDKKNTEAFF. The DNA for the CDR3 is TGCAGCGGAGACAAAAAGAACACTGAAGCTTTCTTT.

The chain combines TRBV25-1 with TRBJ1-4; TRBD1 matches 9 bases. Germline assignment: CDR1 MGHDK and CDR2 SYGVNS. J lost 8 bases, V lost 5 bases, and 9 bases had no gene match. This CDR3 region has 15 residues. The CDR3 here is CASSPPGQGQEKLFF. The CDR3, as DNA: TGTGCCAGCAGTCCCCCGGGACAGGGCCAAGAAAAACTGTTTTTT.

V is TRBV6-1 and J is TRBJ1-6; D is uncertain. Per the germline V gene, CDR1 is MNHNS and CDR2 is SASEGT. This CDR3 is 14 amino acids long. Trimming removed 4 bases from V and 7 bases from J, with 11 bases in between. The CDR3 DNA sequence: TGTGCCAGCAGTGGTCGGACTTTCAATTCACCCCTCCACTTT. Amino acid sequence: CASSGRTFNSPLHF.

The rearrangement joins TRBV19 to TRBJ1-1, with D perhaps TRBD1 (6 bases). The length of the CDR3 is 15 residues. CDR1 and CDR2 (germline): LNHDA, SQIVND (reference sequence). Trimming pared 4 bases from V and 3 bases from J, leaving 15 bases between. CDR3 DNA sequence: TGTGCCAGTAGTAAGGCAGGGGTTCGAGACACTGAAGCTTTCTTT. Its protein is CASSKAGVRDTEAFF.

The rearrangement uses TRBV18 and TRBJ1-1; possible D gene TRBD1, 5 bases. The germline gives CDR1 KGHSH, CDR2 LQKENI. The CDR3 runs to 15 residues. The V end was cut by 2 bases, the J end by 0 bases, with 10 bases between. CDR3 protein: CASSPMGRVNTEAFF. The DNA of the CDR3 is TGTGCCAGCTCACCAATGGGGCGCGTGAACACTGAAGCTTTCTTT.

This clone has at least ten counts. The chain carries TRBV11-2 and TRBJ1-1; 9 nucleotides match TRBD1. This CDR3 contains 15 residues. Germline CDR1 SGHAT, CDR2 FQNNGV. After removal of 4 bases from V and 5 bases from J, the junction contained 8 bases not matched to a gene. CDR3 DNA sequence: TGTGCCAGCAGCTCAATCCGACAGGGGGAAACTGAAGCTTTCTTT. The encoded protein is CASSSIRQGETEAFF.

The gene calls are TRBV28 and TRBJ1-5, with no clear D. Germline CDR1 is MDHEN and CDR2 is SYDVKM. V lost 1 base and J 6 bases, leaving 13 bases between the germline ends. The CDR3 extends over 15 amino acids. CDR3: CASSLFLGLGQPQHF. The CDR3 nucleotides read TGTGCCAGCAGTTTATTTCTGGGGTTGGGTCAGCCCCAGCATTTT.

The chain recombines TRBV30 with TRBJ2-4, with TRBD2 identical over 11 bases. V gave up 3 bases and J gave up 1 base; unmatched junction bases: 5. The V gene's germline CDR1 is GTSNPN and CDR2 SVGIG (reference sequence). This CDR3 has 16 amino acids. The CDR3 coding sequence is TGTGCCTGGAGATTGGCTAGCGGGAGGGCCAAAAACATTCAGTACTTC. The encoded protein is CAWRLASGRAKNIQYF. Together with reference TRBV30 and TRBJ2-4, the CDR3 gives the full variable domain: SQTIHQWPATLVQPVGSPLSLECTVEGTSNPNLYWYRQAAGRGLQLLFYSVGIGQISSEVPQNLSASRPQDRQFILSSKKLLLSDSGFYLCAWRLASGRAKNIQYFGAGTRLSVL.

This clone was picked up a small number of times. This rearrangement joins TRBV2 to TRBJ1-2, with TRBD1 matching over 7 bases. Germline V gives CDR1 SNHLY, CDR2 FYNNEI. V trimming: 4 bases; J trimming: 5 bases; junction bases outside the gene matches: 10. This CDR3 region has 15 residues. The CDR3 bases are TGTGCCAGCAGTGCAGGTCAAGGGGGCCCATATGGCTACACCTTC. The encoded protein is CASSAGQGGPYGYTF.

The rearrangement uses TRBV28 and TRBJ2-7; 8 nucleotides line up with TRBD1. In germline, CDR1 is MDHEN, CDR2 SYDVKM. CDR3 length: 14 residues. The V segment lost 6 bases and the J segment 3 bases; nucleotides outside the gene matches: 7. The CDR3 sequence is CASRDRELFYEQYF. The DNA of the CDR3 is TGTGCCAGCAGGGACAGGGAGTTGTTCTACGAGCAGTACTTC.

J is TRBJ2-5 and V is TRBV7-9, with 7 positions matching TRBD1. The V and J ends lost 10 bases and 5 bases, in that order; junction bases with no gene match: 10. The CDR3 totals 13 residues. CDR1 and CDR2 (germline): SEHNR, FQNEAQ (reference sequence). The CDR3 DNA follows: TGTGCCACCAACAACGAGGGGGCCGAGACCCAGTACTTC. It translates to CATNNEGAETQYF.

V gene TRBV2 combines with J gene TRBJ1-1; unclear D gene. V gave up 6 bases and J gave up 4 bases, with 12 bases separating them. Germline lookup yields CDR1 SNHLY and CDR2 FYNNEI. The CDR3 consists of 13 residues. DNA of the CDR3: TGTGCCAGCAGCGAGGAGGGTAGCACTGAAGCTTTCTTT. Translation gives CASSEEGSTEAFF. The full variable domain, in which reference TRBV2 and TRBJ1-1 provide the parts outside the CDR3, is EPEVTQTPSHQVTQMGQEVILRCVPISNHLYFYWYRQILGQKVEFLVSFYNNEISEKSEIFDDQFSVERPDGSNFTLKIRSTKLEDSAMYFCASSEEGSTEAFFGQGTRLTVV.

The chain joins TRBV28 to TRBJ2-7; 12 nucleotides match TRBD2. Germline loops: CDR1 MDHEN, CDR2 SYDVKM. This CDR3 region has 17 residues. V lost 2 bases and J lost 3; bases outside the gene matches: 8. CDR3 nucleotides: TGTGCCAGCAGTTTAGTTCCTAGCGGGAGGGGGGGCTACGAGCAGTACTTC. It codes for CASSLVPSGRGGYEQYF.

A single count supports this clone. This chain links TRBV6-5 with TRBJ2-7; 7 nucleotides align to TRBD1. Germline V gene lookup returns CDR1 MNHEY and CDR2 SVGAGI. The V segment lost 5 bases and the J segment 5 bases; nucleotides outside the gene matches: 9. CDR3 length: 14 amino acids. The CDR3 bases are TGTGCCAGCAGTAAGACAGGGTCACGCGACGAGCAGTACTTC. Translated, it gives CASSKTGSRDEQYF.

The rearrangement uses TRBV11-2 and TRBJ1-5; D is uncertain. The CDR3 is 13 residues long. V dropped 3 bases and J dropped 7 bases, with 10 bases sitting between them. The V gene's germline CDR1 is SGHAT and CDR2 FQNNGV. The CDR3 region is CASSFWSGQPQHF. The CDR3 bases are TGTGCCAGCAGCTTCTGGTCGGGACAGCCCCAGCATTTT.

The count of this clone is one. The chain links TRBV27 to TRBJ1-2, with 7 positions matching TRBD1. The CDR3 is made up of 14 amino acids. The germline gives CDR1 MNHEY, CDR2 SMNVEV (reference sequence). V lost 2 bases to trimming and J lost 3 bases; unmatched junction nucleotides: 3. Here the CDR3 reads CASSLRGTDYGYTF. As DNA, the CDR3 is TGTGCCAGCAGTTTAAGGGGGACAGACTATGGCTACACCTTC.

V gene TRBV2 combines with J gene TRBJ2-1; D not resolved. The CDR3 length is 15 residues. Germline CDR1 reads SNHLY; CDR2 reads FYNNEI. V lost 4 bases to trimming and J lost 5 bases, with 15 bases between them. This CDR3 reads CASSGPIRYNNEQFF. The CDR3 DNA reads TGTGCCAGCAGTGGTCCCATTCGGTACAACAATGAGCAGTTCTTC. The variable domain in full, with the rest retrieved from reference TRBV2 and TRBJ2-1, is EPEVTQTPSHQVTQMGQEVILRCVPISNHLYFYWYRQILGQKVEFLVSFYNNEISEKSEIFDDQFSVERPDGSNFTLKIRSTKLEDSAMYFCASSGPIRYNNEQFFGPGTRLTVL.

V gene TRBV28 combines with J gene TRBJ1-2; weak D call: TRBD1 (5 bases). The germline V gene encodes CDR1 MDHEN and CDR2 SYDVKM. Between the trimmed V and J ends, which lost 2 bases and 2 bases, there was a span of 12 bases. This CDR3 contains 15 residues. The CDR3 DNA is TGTGCCAGCAGTTTACTTACAGGTGCAAACTATGGCTACACCTTC. Translation gives CASSLLTGANYGYTF.

The chain joins TRBV7-2 to TRBJ2-7; 8 bases map to TRBD2. The V gene end was trimmed by 7 bases and the J gene end by 1 base; junction bases not matched to a gene: 9. Germline CDR1 SGHTA, CDR2 FQGNSA. This CDR3 comprises 15 residues. The CDR3 reads CASTPKSGSSYEQYF. The DNA of the CDR3 is TGTGCCAGCACCCCTAAGAGCGGGAGTTCCTACGAGCAGTACTTC.

The chain has TRBV14 and TRBJ2-1, with 11 bases identical to TRBD2. Germline trimming cut 0 bases from V and 3 bases from J; bases unmatched to any gene: 4. The CDR3 is made up of 17 amino acids. Germline V gene sequence: CDR1 SGHDN, CDR2 FVKESK. The CDR3 here is CASSQDRTSGSYNEQFF. The CDR3 region has the DNA TGTGCCAGCAGCCAAGACCGAACTAGCGGGAGCTACAATGAGCAGTTCTTC. Complete variable domain (other parts from reference TRBV14 and TRBJ2-1): EAGVTQFPSHSVIEKGQTVTLRCDPISGHDNLYWYRRVMGKEIKFLLHFVKESKQDESGMPNNRFLAERTGGTYSTLKVQPAELEDSGVYFCASSQDRTSGSYNEQFFGPGTRLTVL.

This clone occurred a few times. The V call is TRBV4-2, the J call TRBJ2-2; 10 nucleotides match TRBD2. The V and J ends lost 0 bases and 6 bases, in that order; junction bases with no gene match: 16. The CDR3 spans 20 residues. The germline CDR1 and CDR2 sequences are LGHNA and YNFKEQ. The CDR3: CASSQEPQTGTSVWAGELFF. DNA of the CDR3: TGTGCCAGCAGCCAAGAGCCACAAACCGGGACTAGCGTATGGGCCGGGGAGCTGTTTTTT.

The chain employs TRBV30 and TRBJ2-7, with D possibly called TRBD1 or TRBD2 (5 bases each). The CDR3 covers 13 residues. Germline-derived CDR1 and CDR2 are GTSNPN and SVGIG (reference sequence). The ends were cut back, 6 bases at V and 1 base at J, with 13 bases in the middle. The CDR3 region is CACRLGPSYEQYF. The DNA of the CDR3 is TGTGCCTGCCGGTTGGGACCGTCCTACGAGCAGTACTTC. Combining the CDR3 with reference TRBV30 and TRBJ2-7 gives the whole variable domain SQTIHQWPATLVQPVGSPLSLECTVEGTSNPNLYWYRQAAGRGLQLLFYSVGIGQISSEVPQNLSASRPQDRQFILSSKKLLLSDSGFYLCACRLGPSYEQYFGPGTRLTVT.